This TCR beta chain was found in a study of cytomegalovirus exposure and HLA in healthy donors. Study results and limitations: Earlier findings revealed that most TCR beta V segments proved productive either about 90% or about 30% of the time. Later work showed greater clonal expansion in HLA-associated TCR beta chains than in equally common others. Later on, analysis showed that most CMV-associated TCR beta chains appeared to be HLA-restricted.

Details on this clone: Its antigen is unknown.

13 Jbeta primers and 60 Vbeta primers were used for the PCR. Profiled with immunoSEQ multiplex PCR; TCRdb holds only in-frame clones, not every one. The top ten clones hold 1.3% of a sample with about 200,000 clones, 85% to 90% of them seen once. The CDR3 runs to 19 residues. From germline, CDR1 is WSHSY and CDR2 SAAADI. J lost 3 bases, V lost 0 bases, and 11 bases had no gene match. What was sequenced was PBMCs. J is TRBJ2-7 and V is TRBV10-2; 13 positions match TRBD2. The receptor's source is a man in his thirties or forties in good health and CMV-seronegative. The CDR3 DNA is TGCGCCAGCAGTGAGTCGACTCGAGGACTAGCGGGAGTGTTCTACGAGCAGTACTTC. This translates into CASSESTRGLAGVFYEQYF.